The next 15 T cell receptor beta chains were all read from a single sample in a study of T cell clonotyping in hematopoietic cell transplantation. Time point specified: recipient sample about 28 days before transplant, after cytoreduction. The data were produced by immunoSEQ multiplex PCR, yet TCRdb's version contains in-frame clones alone and is incomplete. The sample includes roughly 8,300 clones, roughly 84% of them seen just once. Sequenced material: peripheral blood mononuclear cells, taken before stem cell transplant. These receptors were obtained from a man aged 55 to 70 with acute myeloid leukemia. Some clones in this sample may be carry-over from other donors' samples.

This chain uses TRBV7-2 with TRBJ1-5; tentatively, D is TRBD1 (5 bases). V was cut by 4 bases and J by 0 bases, with 13 bases left in between. This CDR3 is built from 16 residues. CDR1 is SGHTA, CDR2 FQGNSA, per germline. The CDR3 DNA sequence: TGTGCCAGCAGCTCGAGGGGTGCTTATAGCAATCAGCCCCAGCATTTT. Amino acids: CASSSRGAYSNQPQHF.

The chain uses TRBV30 and TRBJ1-4, with D possibly matching TRBD1 (6 bases). The V gene lost 0 bases and the J gene lost 1 base, with 6 bases spanning the gap. The CDR3 has 14 amino acids. Germline loops: CDR1 GTSNPN, CDR2 SVGIG (reference sequence). CDR3 bases: TGTGCCTGGAGTGTCAGGGGAACTAATGAAAAACTGTTTTTT. It translates to CAWSVRGTNEKLFF.

The rearrangement links TRBV25-1 to TRBJ1-2; D is perhaps TRBD1 (5 bases). Trimming removed 3 bases from V and 6 bases from J, with 11 bases in between. Germline V gene data show CDR1 as MGHDK and CDR2 as SYGVNS. The CDR3 covers 13 residues. In DNA, the CDR3 is TGTGCCAGCAGTGAGCGACAGTCCGATGGCTACACCTTC. It is translated as CASSERQSDGYTF.

As for this clone: The germline gene is not matched at one end of the junction; a read error may be the cause. The chain joins TRBV7-7 to TRBJ2-2, with 9 bases matching TRBD2. Per the germline V gene, CDR1 is SSHAT and CDR2 is FNYEAQ (reference sequence). The CDR3 spans 18 residues. For the CDR3, the DNA is TGTGCTAGCACATACTCTCTCTCTAGCGGGGTGAACACCGGGGAGCTGTTTTTT. It is translated as CASTYSLSSGVNTGELFF.

The V gene is TRBV6-1, the J gene TRBJ2-7; the match to TRBD1 covers 7 bases. Germline lookup yields CDR1 MNHNS and CDR2 SASEGT. Trimming removed 5 bases from V and 8 bases from J; junction bases left unmatched: 6. The CDR3 is 12 residues long. CDR3 amino acids: CASSSDRLQQYF. As DNA, the CDR3 is TGTGCCAGCAGTTCGGACAGGCTACAGCAGTACTTC.

V usage is TRBV27 and J usage is TRBJ1-5; D possibly corresponds to TRBD1 (6 bases). Germline V gives CDR1 MNHEY, CDR2 SMNVEV (reference sequence). Trimming pared 5 bases from V and 4 bases from J, leaving 9 bases between. This CDR3 spans 13 amino acids. The CDR3 coding sequence is TGTGCCAGCAGTCTCGACAGGAATCAGCCCCAGCATTTT. Translation: CASSLDRNQPQHF.

The chain employs TRBV7-6 and TRBJ2-1, with 9 bases aligning to TRBD1. The CDR3 runs to 16 residues. V dropped 2 bases and J dropped 3; count of bases not matched to a gene: 5. Germline assignment: CDR1 SGHVS and CDR2 FNYEAQ. CDR3 loop: CASSLSGQGNYNEQFF. DNA of the CDR3: TGTGCCAGCAGCTTATCTGGACAGGGGAACTACAATGAGCAGTTCTTC.

The chain uses TRBV30 and TRBJ1-2, with TRBD1 matching over 7 bases. Germline V gene sequence: CDR1 GTSNPN, CDR2 SVGIG (reference sequence). With 2 bases clipped from V and 3 bases from J, the junction kept 3 bases outside the gene matches. This CDR3 comprises 13 residues. CDR3 sequence (DNA): TGTGCCTGGAGTCATGGACAGGACTATGGCTACACCTTC. This gives the protein CAWSHGQDYGYTF.

This rearrangement joins TRBV5-4 to TRBJ2-4; 11 positions match TRBD2. The CDR3 loop spans 18 amino acids. The V gene end was trimmed by 3 bases and the J gene end by 0 bases; junction bases not matched to a gene: 8. Germline values: CDR1 SGHNT, CDR2 YYREEE (reference sequence). The CDR3 sequence is CASSSSGTSGLAKNIQYF. The DNA of the CDR3 is TGTGCCAGCAGCTCTTCCGGGACTAGCGGTCTAGCCAAAAACATTCAGTACTTC.

This chain connects TRBV28 to TRBJ1-2; D remains ambiguous. V shed 6 bases and J shed 5 bases, with 10 bases lying between them. Germline V gene sequence: CDR1 MDHEN, CDR2 SYDVKM. CDR3 length: 12 residues. The CDR3 is CASRDPNYGYTF. The DNA of the CDR3 is TGTGCCAGCAGAGACCCAAATTATGGCTACACCTTC.

This chain links TRBV5-1 with TRBJ2-7; D is tentatively TRBD1 or TRBD2 (5 bases each). The CDR3 contains 16 residues. CDR1 and CDR2 (germline): SGHRS, YFSETQ. The V end was cut by 0 bases, the J end by 0 bases, with 13 bases between. The CDR3 nucleotides read TGCGCCAGCAGCTTGGCGGGACCGCTGAGCTCCTACGAGCAGTACTTC. Its protein product is CASSLAGPLSSYEQYF.

The genes are TRBV30 and TRBJ1-2; D not resolved. Trimming took off 4 bases at V and 2 bases at J, with 8 bases between the two ends. The CDR3 is 12 residues long. CDR1 and CDR2 from the germline V gene are GTSNPN and SVGIG (reference sequence). For the CDR3, the DNA is TGTGCCTGGACGCGCCAAAACTATGGCTACACCTTC. Protein: CAWTRQNYGYTF. Combining the CDR3 with reference TRBV30 and TRBJ1-2 gives the whole variable domain SQTIHQWPATLVQPVGSPLSLECTVEGTSNPNLYWYRQAAGRGLQLLFYSVGIGQISSEVPQNLSASRPQDRQFILSSKKLLLSDSGFYLCAWTRQNYGYTFGSGTRLTVV.

The gene calls are TRBV27 and TRBJ1-6, with no clear D. Trimming removed 2 bases from V and 6 bases from J, with 11 bases in between. CDR3 size: 15 residues. Germline loops: CDR1 MNHEY, CDR2 SMNVEV (reference sequence). CDR3 residues: CASSLLQTLNSPLHF. CDR3 nucleotides: TGTGCCAGCAGTTTACTCCAGACACTTAATTCACCCCTCCACTTT.

The rearrangement joins TRBV5-1 to TRBJ2-3, with D perhaps TRBD2 (6 bases). This CDR3 has 16 residues. V was pared by 0 bases and J by 1 base, with 12 bases between. From germline, CDR1 is SGHRS and CDR2 YFSETQ. CDR3 nucleotides: TGCGCCAGCAGCTTGGGACTGCGGGGTGGCACAGATACGCAGTATTTT. Its translation is CASSLGLRGGTDTQYF.

This chain links TRBV30 with TRBJ1-4; 9 bases agree with TRBD1. The V gene's germline CDR1 is GTSNPN and CDR2 SVGIG (reference sequence). V lost 3 bases and J lost 6; bases outside the gene matches: 8. The CDR3 extends over 15 amino acids. This CDR3 is CAWRTGDRVDEKLFF. In DNA form, the CDR3 reads TGTGCCTGGAGGACTGGGGACAGGGTGGATGAAAAACTGTTTTTT.